Below are 28 T cell receptor beta chains sequenced from a single sample in a study of shared clonotypes between healthy human individuals. Some clones are missing from TCRdb's copy, which holds only in-frame ones; the method was immunoSEQ multiplex PCR. The repertoire holds 800,000 or so clones, with 90% to 97% as singletons. The naive CD8 population came from CD45RO-negative cells selected for CCR7, without terminally differentiated effector memory CD45RA+ cells. Sequenced input: naive CD8+ T cells sorted from blood. These receptors were taken from a man aged 25 to 45 in good health.

The chain carries TRBV5-1 and TRBJ2-1, with TRBD2 matching over 12 bases. Trimming at V came to 5 bases and at J to 8 bases, leaving 11 bases not matched to a gene. The germline gives CDR1 SGHRS, CDR2 YFSETQ. This CDR3 spans 16 amino acids. The CDR3 coding sequence is TGCGCCAGCAGGTTCCGACTAGCGGGAGAAGTAGATGAGCAGTTCTTC. Its protein product is CASRFRLAGEVDEQFF. Full variable domain (remainder filled in from reference TRBV5-1 and TRBJ2-1): KAGVTQTPRYLIKTRGQQVTLSCSPISGHRSVSWYQQTPGQGLQFLFEYFSETQRNKGNFPGRFSGRQFSNSRSEMNVSTLELGDSALYLCASRFRLAGEVDEQFFGPGTRLTVL.

The chain carries TRBV7-9 and TRBJ2-1; possibly TRBD1 for D (6 bases). Trimming removed 5 bases from V and 3 bases from J, with 23 bases in between. Germline CDR1 reads SEHNR; CDR2 reads FQNEAQ (reference sequence). The CDR3 runs to 18 residues. CDR3 DNA: TGTGCCAGCAGCCCCCGGACGCCGATCAACAGGGTCTACAATGAGCAGTTCTTC. It is translated as CASSPRTPINRVYNEQFF.

CDR3: CASSFDPGGNEQFF. The DNA of the CDR3 is TGTGCCAGCAGCTTCGATCCCGGGGGCAATGAGCAGTTCTTC. V and J are TRBV7-8 and TRBJ2-1, with D possibly being TRBD2 (6 bases). Germline V gives CDR1 SGHVS, CDR2 FQNEAQ. Between the trimmed V and J ends, which lost 3 bases and 6 bases, there was a span of 12 bases. The CDR3 covers 14 residues.

Only one count was recorded for this clone. The chain recombines TRBV10-2 with TRBJ2-7; no clear D gene. The CDR3 is made up of 15 amino acids. Germline CDR1 WSHSY, CDR2 SAAADI. The V end lost 3 bases, the J end lost 3 bases, and 15 bases lay between the germline ends. CDR3 DNA: TGCGCCAGCAGTGAAAGGTTGGGTAACTACTACGAGCAGTACTTC. The encoded protein is CASSERLGNYYEQYF.

The rearrangement links TRBV7-9 to TRBJ2-2; D gene unclear. The CDR3 runs to 15 residues. V was trimmed by 3 bases and J by 0 bases, leaving 8 bases between them. The germline V gene encodes CDR1 SEHNR and CDR2 FQNEAQ (reference sequence). CDR3 coding DNA: TGTGCCAGCAGCTTGGAAGGGACGAACACCGGGGAGCTGTTTTTT. It translates to CASSLEGTNTGELFF. The entire variable domain, with the rest obtained from reference TRBV7-9 and TRBJ2-2, is as follows: DTGVSQNPRHKITKRGQNVTFRCDPISEHNRLYWYRQTLGQGPEFLTYFQNEAQLEKSRLLSDRFSAERPKGSFSTLEIQRTEQGDSAMYLCASSLEGTNTGELFFGEGSRLTVL.

Notes on this clone: This sample also contains other DNA sequences that code for the same CDR3. This sequence joins TRBV9 and TRBJ2-1, with D perhaps being TRBD1 or TRBD2 (5 bases each). Between the trimmed V and J ends, which lost 0 bases and 4 bases, there was a span of 11 bases. Per the germline V gene, CDR1 is SGDLS and CDR2 is YYNGEE. The CDR3 sequence is 15 residues long. The CDR3 protein is CASSVGGARYNEQFF. The CDR3 nucleotides read TGTGCCAGCAGCGTAGGAGGGGCCCGATACAATGAGCAGTTCTTC.

This chain uses TRBV29-1 with TRBJ1-4; 10 nucleotides agree with TRBD1. The length of the CDR3 is 15 residues. CDR1 is SQVTM, CDR2 ANQGSEA, per germline. V gave up 7 bases and J gave up 7 bases; unmatched junction bases: 12. CDR3 loop: CSAVGVTGGLEKLFF. The DNA of the CDR3 is TGCAGCGCGGTGGGGGTGACAGGGGGCCTTGAAAAACTGTTTTTT.

The chain employs TRBV7-9 and TRBJ2-1; a weak D match, TRBD2 (6 bases). Per the germline V gene, CDR1 is SEHNR and CDR2 is FQNEAQ (reference sequence). Trimming stripped 2 bases from V and 8 bases from J, with 10 bases between. The CDR3 consists of 13 residues. CDR3: CASSLTSSDEQFF. The CDR3 DNA is TGTGCCAGCAGCTTAACTAGCTCCGATGAGCAGTTCTTC. Full variable domain (outside the CDR3, taken from reference TRBV7-9 and TRBJ2-1): DTGVSQNPRHKITKRGQNVTFRCDPISEHNRLYWYRQTLGQGPEFLTYFQNEAQLEKSRLLSDRFSAERPKGSFSTLEIQRTEQGDSAMYLCASSLTSSDEQFFGPGTRLTVL.

In DNA form, the CDR3 reads TGTGCCAGCAGCCGTCGGGACTATAGTTACAATGAGCAGTTCTTC. Protein sequence: CASSRRDYSYNEQFF. V is TRBV7-8 and J is TRBJ2-1, with 7 bases lining up with TRBD2. The CDR3 extends over 15 amino acids. With V trimmed by 5 bases and J by 4 bases, 8 bases remained unmatched. Germline-derived CDR1 and CDR2 are SGHVS and FQNEAQ.

The count of this clone is one. The chain is built from TRBV27 and TRBJ1-5; TRBD1 matches at 10 bases. The CDR3 contains 16 residues. The trim removed 4 bases at V and 3 bases at J, leaving 6 bases unmatched. In germline, CDR1 is MNHEY, CDR2 SMNVEV (reference sequence). The CDR3 DNA is TGTGCCAGCAGTTCGGGACAGGGGTATGCCAATCAGCCCCAGCATTTT. The encoded protein is CASSSGQGYANQPQHF.

The chain joins TRBV29-1 to TRBJ2-1, with D perhaps given as TRBD1 or TRBD2 (5 bases each). The CDR3 spans 16 residues. Germline values: CDR1 SQVTM, CDR2 ANQGSEA. Trimming shortened V by 6 bases and J by 2 bases, and 20 bases separated the two germline ends. The CDR3: CSVTLGSGPAYNEQFF. CDR3 DNA: TGCAGCGTCACATTGGGTTCGGGACCTGCCTACAATGAGCAGTTCTTC.

This clone occurred once. The CDR3 DNA reads as TGTGCCAGCAGTGTATGGGACAGGGCGGGAGATACGCAGTATTTT. Residues: CASSVWDRAGDTQYF. The rearrangement links TRBV6-4 to TRBJ2-3, with 9 bases aligning to TRBD1. The CDR3 sequence is 15 residues long. J was trimmed by 5 bases and V by 4 bases; bases with no gene match: 7. CDR1 and CDR2 (germline): MRHNA, SNTAGT.

This chain connects TRBV2 to TRBJ1-5; D is possibly TRBD1 (5 bases). V lost 8 bases, J lost 1 base, and 12 bases lay in between. The CDR3 is made up of 14 amino acids. Germline CDR1 is SNHLY and CDR2 is FYNNEI. CDR3 loop: CASGGRESNQPQHF. Here the CDR3 DNA reads TGTGCCAGCGGGGGGAGGGAAAGCAATCAGCCCCAGCATTTT.

The rearrangement joins TRBV27 to TRBJ1-3; possible D gene TRBD1, 5 bases. V lost 6 bases to trimming and J lost 2 bases, with 11 bases between them. This CDR3 region has 14 residues. CDR1 MNHEY and CDR2 SMNVEV come from the germline V gene (reference sequence). CDR3: CASSQGRTGNTIYF. In nucleotides, the CDR3 is TGTGCCAGCAGCCAGGGCAGGACTGGAAACACCATATATTTT.

As to this clone: Other DNA variants within this sample encode the same CDR3. The chain combines TRBV19 with TRBJ1-5; D might be TRBD1 (6 bases). The V and J ends lost 1 base and 2 bases respectively, with 9 bases between them. The V gene's germline CDR1 is LNHDA and CDR2 SQIVND (reference sequence). This CDR3 is built from 15 residues. The CDR3 DNA reads as TGTGCCAGTAGTATAGTGTCAGGGGGCAATCAGCCCCAGCATTTT. It is translated as CASSIVSGGNQPQHF.

This chain joins TRBV29-1 and TRBJ2-2, with 7 positions matching TRBD1. Looked up from germline, CDR1 is SQVTM and CDR2 is ANQGSEA. The junction had 12 bases not matched to a gene; V was cut back by 0 bases and J by 5 bases. CDR3 length: 17 amino acids. CDR3 nucleotides: TGCAGCGTTGAAGATGAGGCAGGGGGAGTTTCTACCGGGGAGCTGTTTTTT. Translating gives CSVEDEAGGVSTGELFF.

CDR3 in DNA: TGTGCCAGCAGTCCGACTGGGCGGGAGGGCCGCACCGGGGAGCTGTTTTTT. Protein sequence: CASSPTGREGRTGELFF. J is TRBJ2-2 and V is TRBV27; 9 bases map to TRBD2. Germline values: CDR1 MNHEY, CDR2 SMNVEV (reference sequence). The CDR3 contains 17 residues. V lost 5 bases to trimming and J lost 4 bases; unmatched junction nucleotides: 11.

V usage is TRBV27 and J usage is TRBJ2-7; a weak D match, TRBD1 (6 bases). Trimming cost V 6 bases and J 1 base, with 13 bases left between them. Germline V CDR1 and CDR2: MNHEY, SMNVEV (reference sequence). This CDR3 has 14 amino acids. This CDR3 is CASSIRGYSYEQYF. CDR3 in DNA: TGTGCCAGCAGCATCAGGGGATATTCCTACGAGCAGTACTTC.

The chain employs TRBV12-5 and TRBJ2-1; 8 bases match TRBD2. Germline lookup yields CDR1 LGHNT and CDR2 FRNRAP. V shed 1 base, J shed 4 bases, and the junction held 3 bases outside the gene matches. The CDR3 spans 15 residues. CDR3 nucleotide sequence: TGTGCTAGTGGTTTGGGGACTAGCAGTTACAATGAGCAGTTCTTC. Translation gives CASGLGTSSYNEQFF.

This chain joins TRBV18 and TRBJ2-7, with 11 bases aligning to TRBD2. The CDR3 is 17 residues long. Germline V gene lookup returns CDR1 KGHSH and CDR2 LQKENI. V lost 0 bases to trimming and J lost 3 bases; unmatched junction nucleotides: 7. The CDR3 coding sequence is TGTGCCAGCTCACCACCGAGGGGGACTAGCGGCGGCTACGAGCAGTACTTC. Its translation is CASSPPRGTSGGYEQYF.

V usage is TRBV30 and J usage is TRBJ2-3; no clear D. The germline V and J ends were trimmed by 2 bases and 6 bases, with 9 bases remaining between them. CDR1 and CDR2 from the germline V gene are GTSNPN and SVGIG (reference sequence). The CDR3 is 12 residues long. Written as DNA, the CDR3 is TGTGCCTGGAGTAATTTAGGGGATACGCAGTATTTT. Translated, it gives CAWSNLGDTQYF.

V gene TRBV4-3 combines with J gene TRBJ1-2; TRBD1 aligns across 8 bases. CDR1 and CDR2 from the germline V gene are LGHNA and YSLEER. Losses at the gene ends were 4 bases for V and 4 bases for J; bases not matched to a gene: 5. The CDR3 length is 14 residues. CDR3 amino acids: CASSPGTGRYGYTF. In DNA form, the CDR3 reads TGCGCCAGCAGCCCCGGGACAGGCCGCTATGGCTACACCTTC.

This chain joins TRBV7-9 and TRBJ2-7; possible D gene TRBD2, 5 bases. V was pared by 1 base and J by 3 bases, with 10 bases between. The CDR3 runs 14 residues. The V gene's germline CDR1 is SEHNR and CDR2 FQNEAQ (reference sequence). The CDR3 protein is CASSLDDDYYEQYF. The DNA of the CDR3 is TGTGCCAGCAGCTTAGACGACGACTACTACGAGCAGTACTTC.

The gene calls are TRBV2 and TRBJ1-2; tentatively, D is TRBD1 (6 bases). Germline lookup yields CDR1 SNHLY and CDR2 FYNNEI. V dropped 3 bases and J dropped 4 bases, with 12 bases sitting between them. The CDR3 spans 14 residues. CDR3: CASSDAGGGYGYTF. CDR3 nucleotide sequence: TGTGCCAGCAGTGACGCGGGGGGCGGCTATGGCTACACCTTC.

This clone was observed a single time. J is TRBJ2-2 and V is TRBV28; 10 bases line up with TRBD1. The ends lost 1 base at V and 7 bases at J; junction bases unmatched: 12. CDR3 length: 18 residues. Germline CDR1 reads MDHEN; CDR2 reads SYDVKM. The CDR3 DNA reads TGTGCCAGCAGTTTATATGGGACAGGGGAAGGCGGGAACGGGGAGCTGTTTTTT. It translates to CASSLYGTGEGGNGELFF.

The chain has TRBV6-6 and TRBJ2-3, with D maybe TRBD1 (6 bases). V dropped 0 bases and J dropped 4 bases, with 8 bases sitting between them. This CDR3 has 14 residues. Germline CDR1 and CDR2: MNHNY and SVGAGI (reference sequence). The CDR3 region is CASSYSDSADTQYF. Written as DNA, the CDR3 is TGTGCCAGCAGTTACTCGGACAGCGCAGATACGCAGTATTTT.

This chain connects TRBV14 to TRBJ1-2, with a tentative D call TRBD1 (6 bases). Germline V gene data show CDR1 as SGHDN and CDR2 as FVKESK. This CDR3 spans 15 amino acids. Deletions cut 2 bases from V and 5 bases from J, with 15 bases between. The CDR3 DNA reads as TGTGCCAGCAGCCAATTGCGGGGGGCGAAGTATGGCTACACCTTC. Translated, it gives CASSQLRGAKYGYTF.

Comment on this clone: In the same sample, other DNA sequences code for this CDR3. This chain uses TRBV19 with TRBJ2-3; 7 nucleotides align to TRBD1. The germline V gene encodes CDR1 LNHDA and CDR2 SQIVND (reference sequence). The CDR3 spans 15 residues. The J segment lost 3 bases and the V segment lost 5 bases, leaving 8 bases of the junction unmatched. The chain's CDR3 is CASSVGQVETDTQYF. The DNA for the CDR3 is TGTGCCAGTAGTGTAGGACAGGTGGAGACAGATACGCAGTATTTT.